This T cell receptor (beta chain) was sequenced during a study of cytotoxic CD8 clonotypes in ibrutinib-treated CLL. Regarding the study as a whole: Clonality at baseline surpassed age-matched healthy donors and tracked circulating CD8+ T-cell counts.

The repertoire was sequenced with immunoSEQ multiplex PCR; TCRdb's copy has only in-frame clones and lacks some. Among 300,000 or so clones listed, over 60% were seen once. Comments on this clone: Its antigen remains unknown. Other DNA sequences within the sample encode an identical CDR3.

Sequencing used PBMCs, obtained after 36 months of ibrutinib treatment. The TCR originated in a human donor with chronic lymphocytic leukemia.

CDR3 residues: CASSQEGGAYEQYF. The CDR3 DNA reads TGCGCCAGCAGCCAAGAAGGGGGAGCCTACGAGCAGTACTTC. This sequence joins TRBV4-3 and TRBJ2-7, with D maybe TRBD1 (6 bases). Trimming left V 0 bases short and J 2 bases short, with 8 bases between. There are 14 residues in the CDR3. Germline V gene lookup returns CDR1 LGHNA and CDR2 YSLEER.